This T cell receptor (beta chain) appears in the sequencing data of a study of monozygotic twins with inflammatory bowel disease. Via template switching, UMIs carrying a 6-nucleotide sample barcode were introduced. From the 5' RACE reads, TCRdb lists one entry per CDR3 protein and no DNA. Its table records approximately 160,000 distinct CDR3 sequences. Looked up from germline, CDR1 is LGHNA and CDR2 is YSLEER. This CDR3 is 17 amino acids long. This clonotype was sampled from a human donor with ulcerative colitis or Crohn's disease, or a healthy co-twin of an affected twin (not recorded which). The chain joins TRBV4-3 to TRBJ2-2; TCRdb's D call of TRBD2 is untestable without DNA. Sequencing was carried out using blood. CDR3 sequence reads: CASSQDSSGRDTGEVFF.